This T cell receptor (beta chain) originates from a study of CD8+ T cells in alopecia areata. For the study at large: The tofacitinib course ran for 6 to 18 months and was followed by 6 months off drug.

Treatment indicated: oral pan-JAK inhibitor, 5-10 mg twice daily. Peripheral blood and lesional scalp punch biopsies were taken from alopecia areata patients. Reverse transcribed after extraction, RNA yielded cDNA as the sequencing template. The assay was immunoSEQ multiplex PCR, and TCRdb's table has in-frame clones only and misses some. The table lists 130,000 or so clones, about 59% of them singletons. V shed 0 bases, J shed 5 bases, and the junction held 13 bases outside the gene matches. Germline V gives CDR1 MGHRA, CDR2 YSYEKL. The CDR3 is 17 residues long. This clone is labeled as medium-sized (0.01 to 0.1%). Its cognate antigen is unknown. The same CDR3 arises from other DNA sequences in this sample as well. Findings and caveats of the study: Sequences from scalp samples also cover resident alphabeta T cells of normal skin.

The sequence was collected from a human donor with alopecia areata. This chain connects TRBV4-1 to TRBJ2-7, with 7 bases identical to TRBD2. Sample: CD4+ T cells sorted from blood, taken at week 4, from a patient treated with tofacitinib. The CDR3 DNA is TGCGCCAGCAGCCAAGATCGAGGCGGGAGAAGAGTCCACGAGCAGTACTTC. Translating it yields CASSQDRGGRRVHEQYF.